This TCR beta chain comes out of a study of response to subunit inactivated influenza vaccine. Study outcomes and limitations: The authors put forward the suggestion that each seasonal influenza vaccination may bring in only a limited number of new T cells.

This clonotype was observed a handful of times. Its antigen is currently unknown. Each CDR3 protein is one row after TCRdb ran MiXCR on the RT-PCR reads. This sample has about 780,000 distinct CDR3 sequences, with about 18% found just once. Trimming stripped 4 bases from V and 0 bases from J, with 7 bases between. Germline V gene sequence: CDR1 SGHKS, CDR2 YYEKEE (reference sequence). There are 14 residues in the CDR3. The sequence derives from a middle-aged man who received an inactivated influenza vaccine. Material: PBMCs from blood, obtained 5 days after vaccination. The chain couples TRBV5-5 to TRBJ2-2, with D perhaps TRBD2 (6 bases). In DNA, the CDR3 is TGTGCCAGCAGCGGGGGGTCGAACACCGGGGAGCTGTTTTTT. Its protein product is CASSGGSNTGELFF.